This is a list of T cell receptor beta chains from one sample in a study of blood T cell repertoires in COVID-19. Here immunoSEQ multiplex PCR was the method, and the copy in TCRdb shows in-frame clones only, minus some. Among around 430,000 clones listed, 88% were seen once. Sequencing was done on a sample of peripheral blood. These TCRs come from a woman between 50 and 59 years old with COVID-19, enrolled during active disease. Each CDR3 is given with its conserved first and last residue. D genes are given only for firm matches.

16 | TRBJ2-7 | NA | TRBV7-2 | CASSSPHREIFYEQYF
15 | TRBJ2-3 | TRBD1 | TRBV18 | CASSLTGTGQDTQYF
14 | TRBJ1-1 | NA | TRBV2 | CASSVLGGNTEAFF
13 | TRBJ1-5 | NA | TRBV12-5 | CASGLDQVKPQHF
13 | TRBJ2-3 | NA | TRBV2 | CATGSSSTDTQYF
13 | TRBJ1-5 | TRBD1 | TRBV2 | CATSDRPDQPQHF
13 | TRBJ1-4 | NA | TRBV6-5 | CASRRDSNEKLFF
15 | TRBJ1-2 | TRBD1 | TRBV7-2 | CASSLDMTGNYGYTF
15 | TRBJ2-7 | NA | TRBV5-6 | CASSRWGLPGSEQYF
14 | TRBJ1-1 | TRBD1 | TRBV3-1/TRBV3-2 | CASSRRQGDTEAFF
13 | TRBJ2-1 | NA | TRBV24-1 | CATSDLMEDEQFF
17 | TRBJ2-1 | TRBD2 | TRBV5-6 | CASSLTSGEGFYNEQFF
12 | TRBJ1-2 | TRBD1 | TRBV12-3/TRBV12-4 | CASRGQTYGYTF
16 | TRBJ2-1 | TRBD1 | TRBV11-2 | CASSRGTAQLGRGQFF
14 | TRBJ1-1 | NA | TRBV30 | CAWSRGLGRPEAFF
17 | TRBJ2-3 | TRBD2 | TRBV27 | CASSLLLAGGSTDTQYF
13 | TRBJ2-7 | NA | TRBV5-6 | CASSPGGTYEQYF
14 | TRBJ2-3 | NA | TRBV7-2 | CASSLARGTDTQYF
16 | TRBJ2-3 | NA | TRBV7-3 | CASSLTGRGSTDTQYF
14 | TRBJ2-2 | NA | TRBV28 | CASNLIGYTGELFF
16 | TRBJ1-1 | NA | TRBV5-1 | CASSFDSGGGNTEAFF
17 | TRBJ2-3 | TRBD2 | TRBV7-8 | CASSLTGLAGFTDTQYF
12 | TRBJ1-4 | NA | TRBV24-1 | CATSDEQGELFF
15 | TRBJ1-1 | TRBD1 | TRBV9 | CASSPPTGSNTEAFF
15 | TRBJ2-7 | NA | TRBV7-3 | CASSLSPGNSYEQYF
13 | TRBJ1-1 | NA | TRBV28 | CASTVSTPTEAFF
15 | TRBJ1-2 | NA | TRBV30 | CAWSVPRREVDGYTF
15 | TRBJ2-2 | NA | TRBV18 | CASSPIRGESGELFF
13 | TRBJ1-2 | TRBD1 | TRBV6-5 | CASSYRDRDGYTF
16 | TRBJ1-1 | NA | TRBV2 | CASSERTGIMNTEAFF
14 | TRBJ2-7 | TRBD1 | TRBV18 | CASSGPGQGDEQYF
15 | TRBJ2-1 | TRBD1 | TRBV11-1 | CASSLERTGANEQFF
15 | TRBJ1-5 | NA | TRBV19 | CASSSGIYSNQPQHF
14 | TRBJ1-3 | TRBD1 | TRBV5-1 | CASSTGESGNTIYF
15 | TRBJ1-2 | TRBD1 | TRBV10-3 | CAINSPTGANYGYTF
16 | TRBJ2-7 | NA | TRBV5-1 | CASSLAKDSDWYEQYF
13 | TRBJ1-1 | NA | TRBV7-9 | CASSRPGRTEAFF